Given below is one T cell receptor beta chain in context. Its antigen is not yet known. One base away there is no much larger clone; base qualities are not given. The donors were healthy, HIV-negative adults who had no recently reported acute infections or vaccinations. Only Caucasian adults living in Nashville, Tennessee, USA were represented among the donors. The CD8 memory samples were a combination of magnetically selected CD45RO+ cells and CCR7-negative CD45RA+ effector memory (TemRA) cells. Blood was obtained by leukapheresis, after which PBMCs were separated by Ficoll-Histopaque density gradient centrifugation and cryopreserved in liquid nitrogen vapor phase. Analytical flow cytometry was used to check the purity and quantity of every magnetically sorted T cell population. From each sorted fraction, genomic DNA was isolated and quantified by UV absorbance on a Nanodrop 2000c. Using the deep immunoSEQ assay, multiplex PCR amplified TCR CDR3 regions from genomic DNA. For each cell subset, the extracted genomic DNA was distributed evenly across all wells of several immunoSEQ 96-well plates, and each plate served as one replicate. Each replicate PCR for sorted subsets received about 220 ng genomic DNA, equal to tens of thousands of T cell genomes. The purified libraries were quantified using a Qubit 3.0 fluorometer, sized with a Bioanalyzer 2100, and then quantified again using the KAPA Library Quantification kit. A separate single-read 150-cycle Illumina NextSeq 550 flow cell was used to sequence each immunoSEQ 96-well plate. Regarding the original processing steps: Because the immunoSEQ output included only junctional sequences and no quality scores, the filtering could not be the same as the filtering used for full-length reads. Sequences were annotated with PyIR, a Python wrapper for IgBLAST v1.9, using IMGT germline references to assign V/J genes and CDR3. Any read was removed if the V/J assignment was weak (E-value above 1e-6), the CDR3 was missing, or the read contained stop codons, out-of-frame junctions, or ambiguous translated residues. V3J clonotypes were defined as sequences sharing the same inferred V gene, J gene, and CDR3 amino acid sequence. Percentage overlap between repertoires was calculated by dividing the number of shared unique clonotypes by the size of the smaller repertoire. RTK rarefaction, the Chao1 estimator, and Recon v2.1 estimates of unobserved clonotypes were used to assess repertoire richness. Generation probabilities for all TCRbeta clonotypes obtained by the gDNA method from several donors were computed using OLGA. The table comes from immuneACCESS by way of TCRdb, which keeps in-frame sequences with V and J called. Part of the clones is missing from these tables; in studies checked, under half for an unresolved V gene and the rest for unknown reasons. D and trimming were read from the DNA, whereas the V and J calls and clone size are those reported in that table. This sample comprises a few hundred thousand clones, around 96% of them detected only once. The leading ten clones occupy around 0.3% of the sample.

This sample stems from a study of shared clonotypes between healthy human individuals (dated by TCRdb to about 2020). Regarding the complete study: Two women and a few men aged 18 to 49 years were included in the cohort. Between about 0.94 and 8.9 billion PBMCs per donor were obtained by leukapheresis. For each donor, CD4 naive and CD4 memory were each run on three plates, CD8 naive on two plates, and CD8 memory on one plate. Libraries were prepared and TCR repertoires were sequenced by different laboratories using diverse techniques, in order to increase sequencing depth and limit assay-specific biases. To estimate repertoire size and how much clonotype sharing occurs between individuals, the study deeply sequenced the blood TCR repertoires of roughly 5 healthy adults. What the work shows at the level of the full study, not this receptor alone: Pairwise subsampling indicated that sequencing depth was expected to affect the degree of clonotype sharing among donors. Clonotypes shared by all four sorted-subset donors showed higher generation probabilities than non-shared clonotypes. Even with the large sequencing depth, rarefaction of the sorted-subset datasets indicated that sequencing was incomplete. Sampling was restricted to blood, and TCR repertoires in tissues likely differ from the TCR repertoires found in blood. Sharing across several donors was observed for approximately 5% of naive CD4, 3.5% of naive CD8, 2% to 2.5% of memory CD4, and less than 0.45% of memory CD8 clonotypes. Naive subsets generally had larger estimated clonotype richness than memory subsets. The genetic and exposure-history diversity represented was limited by the small number of donors.

Germline trimming amounts to 0 bases on V and 3 bases on J, with 6 as the count of junction bases outside the gene matches. The CDR3 has 16 amino acids, counting the end cysteine and phenylalanine. The retained sequence is limited to the CDR3, 48 bases, with the frame set at the first base. The CDR1 and CDR2 encoded by the germline V gene are SGHRS and YFSETQ. The sample was memory CD8+ T cells sorted from blood. This specimen's cell subset or site label, interpreted: CD45RO+ cells pooled with CCR7-negative TemRA cells. The V and J genes are TRBV5-1 and TRBJ2-3; the junction holds 8 bases that match TRBD2. The receptor was derived from a man aged 25 to 40 in good health. The bases read TGCGCCAGCAGCTTGGCGGCGGGGGGTACAACAGATACGCAGTATTTT. Translated, it reads CASSLAAGGTTDTQYF.